This record covers a single T cell receptor beta chain. Its antigen is not known. Only in-frame clones appear in the TCRdb table, and some are missing; sequencing was by immunoSEQ multiplex PCR. The data contain tens of thousands of clones, around 86% of them singletons. These data belong to a study of a mutant IDH1 vaccine in newly diagnosed glioma. Study-wide background: Investigators started vaccination 4-6 weeks after radiotherapy alone, or with temozolomide cycles. The treated group averaged approximately 42 years old and was roughly 60% male, roughly 38% female.

The germline CDR1 and CDR2 sequences are MDHEN and SYDVKM. There are 14 residues in the CDR3. V gave up 6 bases and J gave up 4 bases, with 14 bases separating them. Stated time point: week 35, safety follow-up. What each vaccine dose contained was 300 ug of mutant IDH1 20-mer peptide, accompanied by topical imiquimod. Patients came in for eight vaccinations, in weeks 1, 3, 5, 7, 11, 15, 19 and 23. The study enrolled donors with new WHO grade 3 or 4 IDH1-mutant, ATRX-lost astrocytomas. The TCR originated in a man in his thirties or forties with glioma. This sequence joins TRBV28 and TRBJ2-3, with D possibly matching TRBD1 (5 bases). This sample comprised PBMCs, obtained from a glioma patient whose treatment included an IDH1 peptide vaccine. The CDR3 sequence: CASSPNLGADTQYF. The CDR3 DNA follows: TGTGCCAGCAGCCCTAATCTAGGGGCAGATACGCAGTATTTT.